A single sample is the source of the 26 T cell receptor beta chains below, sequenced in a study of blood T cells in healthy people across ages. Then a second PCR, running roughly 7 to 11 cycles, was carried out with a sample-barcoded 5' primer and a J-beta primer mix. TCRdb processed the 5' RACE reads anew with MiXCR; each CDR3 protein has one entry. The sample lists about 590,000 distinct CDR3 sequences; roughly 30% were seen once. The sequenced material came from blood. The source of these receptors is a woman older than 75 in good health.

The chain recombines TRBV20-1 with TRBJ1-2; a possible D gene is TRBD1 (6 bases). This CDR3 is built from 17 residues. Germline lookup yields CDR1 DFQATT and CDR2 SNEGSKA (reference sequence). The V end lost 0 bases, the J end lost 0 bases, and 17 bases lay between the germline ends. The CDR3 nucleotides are TGCAGTGCTAGAGAGGGTGCCAGGGGTTCGTCTAACTATGGCTACACCTTC. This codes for CSAREGARGSSNYGYTF.

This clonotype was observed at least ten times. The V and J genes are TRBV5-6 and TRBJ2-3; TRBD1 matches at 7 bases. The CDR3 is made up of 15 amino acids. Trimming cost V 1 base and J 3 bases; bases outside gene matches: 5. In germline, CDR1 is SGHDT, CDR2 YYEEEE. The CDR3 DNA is TGTGCCAGCAGCTTGCGACAGGGCGGAACAGATACGCAGTATTTT. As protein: CASSLRQGGTDTQYF.

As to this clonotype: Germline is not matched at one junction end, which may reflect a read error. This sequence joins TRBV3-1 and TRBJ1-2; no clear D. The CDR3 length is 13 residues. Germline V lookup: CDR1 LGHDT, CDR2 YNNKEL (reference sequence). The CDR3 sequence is CASSPDGVFGCTF. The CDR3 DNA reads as TGTGCCAGCAGCCCAGATGGGGTTTTTGGCTGCACCTTC.

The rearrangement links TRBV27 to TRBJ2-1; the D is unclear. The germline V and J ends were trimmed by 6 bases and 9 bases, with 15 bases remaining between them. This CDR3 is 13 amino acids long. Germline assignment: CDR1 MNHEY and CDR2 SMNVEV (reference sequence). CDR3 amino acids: CASRSVQWAEQFF. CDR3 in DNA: TGTGCCAGCAGGTCGGTACAGTGGGCTGAGCAGTTCTTC.

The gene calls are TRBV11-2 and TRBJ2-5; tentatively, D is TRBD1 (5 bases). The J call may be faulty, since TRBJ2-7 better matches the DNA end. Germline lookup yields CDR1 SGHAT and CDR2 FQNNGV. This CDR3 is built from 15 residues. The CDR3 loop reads CASSLETERIYEQYF. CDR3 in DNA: TGTGCCAGCAGCTTGGAGACAGAGAGAATCTACGAGCAGTACTTC.

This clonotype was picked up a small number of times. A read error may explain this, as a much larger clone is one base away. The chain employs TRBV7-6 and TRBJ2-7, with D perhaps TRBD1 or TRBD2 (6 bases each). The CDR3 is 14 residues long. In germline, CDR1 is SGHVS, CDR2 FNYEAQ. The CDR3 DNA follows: TGTGCCAGCAACTTAGGAGGGGGGCTCTCCGAGCAGTACTTC. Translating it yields CASNLGGGLSEQYF.

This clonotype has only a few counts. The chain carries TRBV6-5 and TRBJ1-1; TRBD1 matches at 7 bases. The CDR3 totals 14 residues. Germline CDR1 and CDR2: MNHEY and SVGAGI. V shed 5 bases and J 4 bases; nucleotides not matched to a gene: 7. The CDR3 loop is CASSHPSGGTEAFF. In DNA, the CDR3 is TGTGCCAGCAGTCACCCCTCAGGGGGCACTGAAGCTTTCTTT.

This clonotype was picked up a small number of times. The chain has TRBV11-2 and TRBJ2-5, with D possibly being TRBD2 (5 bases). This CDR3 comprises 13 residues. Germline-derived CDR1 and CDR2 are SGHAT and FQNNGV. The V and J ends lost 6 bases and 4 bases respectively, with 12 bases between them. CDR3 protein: CASRGSGRETQYF. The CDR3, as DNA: TGTGCCAGCAGGGGGAGCGGCCGAGAGACCCAGTACTTC.

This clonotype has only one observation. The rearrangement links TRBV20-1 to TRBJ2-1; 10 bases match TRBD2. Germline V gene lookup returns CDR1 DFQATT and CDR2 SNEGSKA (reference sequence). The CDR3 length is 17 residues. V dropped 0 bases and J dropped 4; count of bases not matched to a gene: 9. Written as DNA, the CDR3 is TGCAGTGCTAGAGATCCGAGCGGGGGGGCCTCTTACAATGAGCAGTTCTTC. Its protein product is CSARDPSGGASYNEQFF.

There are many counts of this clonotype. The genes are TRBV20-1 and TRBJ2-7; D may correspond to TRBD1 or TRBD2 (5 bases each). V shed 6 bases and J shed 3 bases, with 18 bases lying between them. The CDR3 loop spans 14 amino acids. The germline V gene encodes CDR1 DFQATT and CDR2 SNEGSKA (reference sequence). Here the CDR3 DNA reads TGCAGTGCCCGGACCCACGGGGACGGCTACGAGCAGTACTTC. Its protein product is CSARTHGDGYEQYF.

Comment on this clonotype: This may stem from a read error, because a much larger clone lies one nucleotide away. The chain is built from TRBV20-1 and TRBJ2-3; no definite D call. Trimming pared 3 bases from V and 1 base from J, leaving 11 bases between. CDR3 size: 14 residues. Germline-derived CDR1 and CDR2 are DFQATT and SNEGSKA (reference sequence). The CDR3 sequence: CSARVTICTDTQYF. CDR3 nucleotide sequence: TGCAGTGCTAGGGTCACGATATGCACAGATACGCAGTATTTT.

This chain's CDR3 is CASSPRFSNGELFF. The CDR3 DNA is TGTGCCAGCAGCCCCCGTTTTAGTAACGGGGAGCTGTTTTTT. The chain joins TRBV9 to TRBJ2-2; D is unresolved. Looked up from germline, CDR1 is SGDLS and CDR2 is YYNGEE. With 4 bases removed from V and 7 bases from J, the gap between germline ends came to 14 bases. The CDR3 has 14 residues.

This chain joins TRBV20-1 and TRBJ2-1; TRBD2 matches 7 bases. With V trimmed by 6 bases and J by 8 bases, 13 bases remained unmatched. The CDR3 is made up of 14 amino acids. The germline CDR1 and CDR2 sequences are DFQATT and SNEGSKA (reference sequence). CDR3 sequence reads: CSATYEAGSDEQFF. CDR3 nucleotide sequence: TGCAGTGCCACTTACGAAGCGGGGAGCGATGAGCAGTTCTTC.

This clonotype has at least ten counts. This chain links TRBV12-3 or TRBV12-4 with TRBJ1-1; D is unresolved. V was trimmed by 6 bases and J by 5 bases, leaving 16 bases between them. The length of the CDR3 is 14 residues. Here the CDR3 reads CASSRGIGRTEAFF. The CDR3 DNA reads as TGTGCCAGCAGCCGAGGCATAGGGAGAACTGAAGCTTTCTTT.

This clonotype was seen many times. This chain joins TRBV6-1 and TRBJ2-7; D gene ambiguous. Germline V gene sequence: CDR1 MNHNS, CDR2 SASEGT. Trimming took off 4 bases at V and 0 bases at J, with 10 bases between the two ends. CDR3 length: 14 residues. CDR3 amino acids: CASSATQNSYEQYF. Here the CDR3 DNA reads TGTGCCAGCAGTGCGACCCAAAACTCCTACGAGCAGTACTTC.

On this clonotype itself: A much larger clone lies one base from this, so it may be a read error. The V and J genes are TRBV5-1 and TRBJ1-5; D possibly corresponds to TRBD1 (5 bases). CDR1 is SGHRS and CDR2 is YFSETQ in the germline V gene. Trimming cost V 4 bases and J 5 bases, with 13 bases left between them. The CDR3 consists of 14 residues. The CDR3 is CASSQDGGDQPQHF. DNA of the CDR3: TGCGCCAGCAGCCAGGACGGAGGGGATCAGCCCCAGCATTTT.

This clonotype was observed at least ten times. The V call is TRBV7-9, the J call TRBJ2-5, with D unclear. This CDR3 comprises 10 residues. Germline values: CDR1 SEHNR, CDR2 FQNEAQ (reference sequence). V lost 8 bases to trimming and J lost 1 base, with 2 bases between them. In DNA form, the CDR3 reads TGTGCCAGCGGCCAAGAGACCCAGTACTTC. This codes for CASGQETQYF.

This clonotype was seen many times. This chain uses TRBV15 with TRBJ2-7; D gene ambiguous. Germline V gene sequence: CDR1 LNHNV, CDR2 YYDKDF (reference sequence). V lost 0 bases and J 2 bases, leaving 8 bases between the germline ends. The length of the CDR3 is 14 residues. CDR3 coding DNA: TGTGCCACCAGCAGAGATTGGGGTGCCTACGAGCAGTACTTC. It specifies CATSRDWGAYEQYF.

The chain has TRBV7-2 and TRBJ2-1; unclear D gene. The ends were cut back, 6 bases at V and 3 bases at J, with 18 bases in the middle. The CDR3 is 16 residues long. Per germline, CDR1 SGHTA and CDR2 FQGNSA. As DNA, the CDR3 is TGTGCCAGCAGTCGAAGGGTTGAACAGTACTACAATGAGCAGTTCTTC. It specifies CASSRRVEQYYNEQFF. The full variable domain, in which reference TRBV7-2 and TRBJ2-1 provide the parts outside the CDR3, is GAGVSQSPSNKVTEKGKDVELRCDPISGHTALYWYRQSLGQGLEFLIYFQGNSAPDKSGLPSDRFSAERTGGSVSTLTIQRTQQEDSAVYLCASSRRVEQYYNEQFFGPGTRLTVL.

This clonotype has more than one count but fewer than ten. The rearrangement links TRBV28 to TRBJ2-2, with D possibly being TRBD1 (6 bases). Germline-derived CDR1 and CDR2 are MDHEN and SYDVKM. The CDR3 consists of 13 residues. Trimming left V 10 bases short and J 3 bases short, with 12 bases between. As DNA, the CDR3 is TGTGCCACCACAACAGGGCACACCGGGGAGCTGTTTTTT. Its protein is CATTTGHTGELFF.

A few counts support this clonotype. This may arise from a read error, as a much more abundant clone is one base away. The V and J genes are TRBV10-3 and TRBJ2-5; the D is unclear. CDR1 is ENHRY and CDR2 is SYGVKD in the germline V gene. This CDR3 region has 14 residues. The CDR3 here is CAIRESGRSETQYF. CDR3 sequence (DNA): TGTGCCATCAGGGAGTCCGGGCGGAGTGAGACCCAGTACTTC.

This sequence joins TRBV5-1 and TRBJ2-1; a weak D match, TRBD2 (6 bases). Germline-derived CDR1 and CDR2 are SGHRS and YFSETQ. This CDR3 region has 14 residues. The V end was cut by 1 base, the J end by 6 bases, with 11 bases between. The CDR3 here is CASSLNAGINEQFF. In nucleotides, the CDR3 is TGCGCCAGCAGCTTGAATGCGGGGATCAATGAGCAGTTCTTC.

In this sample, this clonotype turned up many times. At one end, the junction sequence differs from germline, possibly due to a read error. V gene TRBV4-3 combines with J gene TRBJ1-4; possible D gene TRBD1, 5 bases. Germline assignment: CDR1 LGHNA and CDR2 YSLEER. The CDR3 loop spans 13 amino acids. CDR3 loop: CASSRGTSEKLFF. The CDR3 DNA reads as TGCGCCAGCAGCCGAGGGACTAGTGAAAAACTGTTTTTT.

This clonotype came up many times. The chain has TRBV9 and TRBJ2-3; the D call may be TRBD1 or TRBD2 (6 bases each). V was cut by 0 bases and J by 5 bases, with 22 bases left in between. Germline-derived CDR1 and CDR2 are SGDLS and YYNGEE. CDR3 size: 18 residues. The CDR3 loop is CASSVELALWGAQDTQYF. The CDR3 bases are TGTGCCAGCAGCGTAGAGCTAGCCCTCTGGGGGGCACAAGATACGCAGTATTTT.

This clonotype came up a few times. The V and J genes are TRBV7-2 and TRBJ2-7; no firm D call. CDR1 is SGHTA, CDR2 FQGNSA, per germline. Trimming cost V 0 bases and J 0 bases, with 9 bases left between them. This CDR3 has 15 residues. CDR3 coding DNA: TGTGCCAGCAGCTTAGCGTTCACCAGCTCCTACGAGCAGTACTTC. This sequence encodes CASSLAFTSSYEQYF.

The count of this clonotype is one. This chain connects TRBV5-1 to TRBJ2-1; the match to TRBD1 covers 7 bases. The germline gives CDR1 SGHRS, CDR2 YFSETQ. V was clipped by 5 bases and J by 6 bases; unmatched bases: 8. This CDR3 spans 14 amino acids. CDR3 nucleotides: TGCGCCAGCAGTACCGGCAGGGGGATCAATGAGCAGTTCTTC. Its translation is CASSTGRGINEQFF.